These T cell receptor beta chains were read from a single sample in a study of response to subunit inactivated influenza vaccine. TCRdb processed the RT-PCR reads anew with MiXCR; each CDR3 protein has one entry. This table holds roughly 520,000 distinct CDR3 sequences, 25% found once. The sample here was CD4+ T cells sorted from PBMCs, taken approximately 5 days after vaccination. All receptors derive from a man between 45 and 60 years old who received an inactivated influenza vaccine. Both conserved end residues are trimmed from each CDR3.

v_call,j_call,cdr3_aa
TRBV6-6,TRBJ2-1,ASSYVGQGEQF
TRBV18,TRBJ1-5,ASSPQGTSNQPQH
TRBV5-1,TRBJ1-1,ASSLAGRNTEAF
TRBV12-3/TRBV12-4,TRBJ2-3,ASRTGGRADTQY
TRBV7-8,TRBJ1-2,ASSLTPGLLSYGYT
TRBV20-1,TRBJ1-1,SASVHTNTEAF
TRBV20-1,TRBJ2-5,SASVYKRGDRETQY
TRBV20-1,TRBJ2-5,SASRSGRRETQY
TRBV10-3,TRBJ1-2,AIGQGNYGYT
TRBV18,TRBJ2-1,ASSPNRGQVDEQF
TRBV29-1,TRBJ2-5,SAGRLEAQY
TRBV20-1,TRBJ2-2,SARKEVGELF
TRBV27,TRBJ1-1,ASSTSGGGVPF
TRBV6-2/TRBV6-3,TRBJ1-5,ASSYSRTGYSNQPQH
TRBV7-9,TRBJ1-2,ASSLAGQGHGYT
TRBV4-1,TRBJ2-7,ASSHHRDRPYEQY
TRBV5-1,TRBJ2-3,ASHDPSTDTQY
TRBV5-1,TRBJ2-1,ASSWGAGGGYNEQF
TRBV6-5,TRBJ2-5,ASSYKARRETQY
TRBV24-1,TRBJ2-5,ATSPRLAETQY
TRBV5-6,TRBJ2-5,ASSLGDREQETQY
TRBV11-1,TRBJ2-2,ASSLSAGQGLSANTGELF
TRBV6-1,TRBJ1-4,ASTTGGLATNEKLF
TRBV24-1,TRBJ2-7,ATSEGASPQIDEQY
TRBV20-1,TRBJ2-7,SARKEGRRYEQY
TRBV28,TRBJ2-4,ASSLLGRHQY
TRBV11-2,TRBJ2-3,ASSLGGPGRGIDTQY
TRBV2,TRBJ2-1,ASRAWQYNNEQF
TRBV3-1,TRBJ2-1,ASSQDLLAGVLAYNEQF